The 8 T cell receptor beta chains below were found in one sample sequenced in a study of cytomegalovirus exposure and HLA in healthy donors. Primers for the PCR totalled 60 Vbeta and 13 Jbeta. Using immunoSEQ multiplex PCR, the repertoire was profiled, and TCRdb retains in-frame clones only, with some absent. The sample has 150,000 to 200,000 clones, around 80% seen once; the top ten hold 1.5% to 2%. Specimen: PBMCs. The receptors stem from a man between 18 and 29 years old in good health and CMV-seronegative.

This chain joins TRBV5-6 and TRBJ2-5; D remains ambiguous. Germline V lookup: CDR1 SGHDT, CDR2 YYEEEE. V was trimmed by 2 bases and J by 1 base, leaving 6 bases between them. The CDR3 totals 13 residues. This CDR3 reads CASSFGSQETQYF. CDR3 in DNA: TGTGCCAGCAGCTTTGGCAGCCAAGAGACCCAGTACTTC.

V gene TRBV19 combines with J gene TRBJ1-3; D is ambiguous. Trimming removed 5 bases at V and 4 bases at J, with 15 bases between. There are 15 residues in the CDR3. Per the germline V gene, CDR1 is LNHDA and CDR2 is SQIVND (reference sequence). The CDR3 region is CASSLQFASGNTIYF. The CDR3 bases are TGTGCCAGTAGTTTACAGTTCGCTTCCGGAAACACCATATATTTT. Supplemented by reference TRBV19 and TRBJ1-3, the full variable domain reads DGGITQSPKYLFRKEGQNVTLSCEQNLNHDAMYWYRQDPGQGLRLIYYSQIVNDFQKGDIAEGYSVSREKKESFPLTVTSAQKNPTAFYLCASSLQFASGNTIYFGEGSWLTVV.

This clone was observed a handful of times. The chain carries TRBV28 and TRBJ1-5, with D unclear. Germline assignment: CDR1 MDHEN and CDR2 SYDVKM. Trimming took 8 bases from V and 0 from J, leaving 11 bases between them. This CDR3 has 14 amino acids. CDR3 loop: CASSLGVSNQPQHF. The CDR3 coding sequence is TGTGCCAGCTCCCTAGGAGTTAGCAATCAGCCCCAGCATTTT.

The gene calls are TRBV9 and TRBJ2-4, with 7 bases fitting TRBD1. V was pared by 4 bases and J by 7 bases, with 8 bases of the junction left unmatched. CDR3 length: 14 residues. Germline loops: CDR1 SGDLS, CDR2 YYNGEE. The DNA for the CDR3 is TGTGCCAGCAGCCAGACAGGGCGAGGGAACATTCAGTACTTC. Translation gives CASSQTGRGNIQYF.

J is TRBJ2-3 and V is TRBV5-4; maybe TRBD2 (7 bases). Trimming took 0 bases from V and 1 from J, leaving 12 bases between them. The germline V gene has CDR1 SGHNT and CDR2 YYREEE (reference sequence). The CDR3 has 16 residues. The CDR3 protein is CASSLEGGAGTDTQYF. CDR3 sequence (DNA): TGTGCCAGCAGCTTGGAGGGGGGGGCGGGCACAGATACGCAGTATTTT.

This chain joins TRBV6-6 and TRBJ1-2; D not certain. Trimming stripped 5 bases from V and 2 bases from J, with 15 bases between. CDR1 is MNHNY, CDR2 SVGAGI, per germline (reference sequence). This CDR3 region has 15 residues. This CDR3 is CASSPDAGVNYGYTF. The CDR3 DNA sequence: TGTGCCAGCAGTCCTGACGCCGGGGTGAACTATGGCTACACCTTC.

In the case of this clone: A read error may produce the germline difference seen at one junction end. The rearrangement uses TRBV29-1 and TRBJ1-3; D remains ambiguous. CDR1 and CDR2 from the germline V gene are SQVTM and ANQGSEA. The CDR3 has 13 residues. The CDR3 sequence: CSVDESSRNTIYF. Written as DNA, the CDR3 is TGCAGCGTTGACGAGAGCTCTAGAAACACCATATATTTT.

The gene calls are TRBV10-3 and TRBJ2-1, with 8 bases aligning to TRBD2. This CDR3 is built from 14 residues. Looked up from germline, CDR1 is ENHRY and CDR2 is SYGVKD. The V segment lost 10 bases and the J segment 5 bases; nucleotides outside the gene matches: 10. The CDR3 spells CATQAGETDNEQFF. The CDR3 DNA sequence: TGTGCCACCCAAGCGGGGGAAACCGACAATGAGCAGTTCTTC.